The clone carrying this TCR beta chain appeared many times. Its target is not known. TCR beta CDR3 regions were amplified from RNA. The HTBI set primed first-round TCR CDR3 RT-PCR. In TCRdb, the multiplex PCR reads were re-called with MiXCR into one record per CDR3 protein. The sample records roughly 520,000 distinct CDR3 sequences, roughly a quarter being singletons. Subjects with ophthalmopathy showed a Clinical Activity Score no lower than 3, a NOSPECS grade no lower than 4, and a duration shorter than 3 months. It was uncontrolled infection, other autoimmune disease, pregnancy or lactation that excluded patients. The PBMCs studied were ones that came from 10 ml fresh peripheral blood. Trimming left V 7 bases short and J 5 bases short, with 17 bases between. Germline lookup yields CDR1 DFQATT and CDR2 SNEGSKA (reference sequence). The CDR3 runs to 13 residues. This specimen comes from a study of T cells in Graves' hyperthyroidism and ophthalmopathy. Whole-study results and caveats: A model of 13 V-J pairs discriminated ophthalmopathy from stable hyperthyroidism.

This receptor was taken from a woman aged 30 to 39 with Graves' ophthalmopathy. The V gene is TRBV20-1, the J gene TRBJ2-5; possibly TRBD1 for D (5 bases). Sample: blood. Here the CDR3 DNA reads TGCAGTGTCTACCAGGGCTATTCGGAGACCCAGTACTTC. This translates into CSVYQGYSETQYF.